A single sample gave rise to the 27 T cell receptor beta chains below, sequenced in a study of blood T cell repertoires in COVID-19. Generated by immunoSEQ multiplex PCR, the TCRdb table keeps only in-frame clones and is missing some. The table records 150,000 or so clones, about 84% of them present only once. Sequencing was done on a sample of PBMCs or T cells enriched from blood (not recorded which). The receptors shown here come from a man in his fifties who had recovered from COVID-19.

The genes are TRBV2 and TRBJ2-4; D unclear. Deletions cut 7 bases from V and 0 bases from J, with 10 bases between. The CDR3 length is 14 residues. CDR1 is SNHLY and CDR2 is FYNNEI in the germline V gene. In nucleotides, the CDR3 is TGTGCCAGCACCCGAGAGCTAGCCAAAAACATTCAGTACTTC. It translates to CASTRELAKNIQYF.

This chain joins TRBV10-2 and TRBJ1-2; TRBD1 aligns across 12 bases. CDR1 is WSHSY, CDR2 SAAADI, per germline. V was clipped by 6 bases and J by 3 bases; unmatched bases: 5. This CDR3 is built from 15 residues. The CDR3 DNA sequence: TGCGCCAGCAGGGCCGGGACAGGGGGCGACTATGGCTACACCTTC. Protein sequence: CASRAGTGGDYGYTF.

The rearrangement uses TRBV2 and TRBJ1-5, with 7 bases matching TRBD1. Germline CDR1 reads SNHLY; CDR2 reads FYNNEI. The J segment lost 1 base and the V segment lost 6 bases, leaving 6 bases of the junction unmatched. The CDR3 length is 15 residues. In nucleotides, the CDR3 is TGTGCCAGCAGCGACAGGGTAGGAAGCAATCAGCCCCAGCATTTT. Residues: CASSDRVGSNQPQHF.

This chain's CDR3 is CASSLADYGYTF. DNA of the CDR3: TGTGCCAGCAGCTTGGCCGACTATGGCTACACCTTC. The rearrangement links TRBV5-6 to TRBJ1-2; D gene unclear. The CDR3 sequence is 12 residues long. Per germline, CDR1 SGHDT and CDR2 YYEEEE. The ends were cut back, 0 bases at V and 3 bases at J, with 3 bases in the middle.

V is TRBV10-3 and J is TRBJ1-1; 8 positions agree with TRBD1. Germline V CDR1 and CDR2: ENHRY, SYGVKD. There are 13 residues in the CDR3. With V trimmed by 7 bases and J by 5 bases, 6 bases remained unmatched. The CDR3 here is CAINQGANTEAFF. The CDR3 DNA reads TGTGCCATCAACCAGGGGGCAAATACTGAAGCTTTCTTT.

This chain joins TRBV28 and TRBJ1-6, with TRBD1 matching 7 bases. Trimming cost V 5 bases and J 2 bases; bases outside gene matches: 6. Germline lookup yields CDR1 MDHEN and CDR2 SYDVKM. CDR3 size: 16 residues. For the CDR3, the DNA is TGTGCCAGCAGTGGGGGACAGCTGACCTATAATTCACCCCTCCACTTT. Protein product: CASSGGQLTYNSPLHF.

V and J are TRBV23-1 and TRBJ2-7; TRBD1 might be the D (6 bases). TRBV23-1 carries the ORF label, with uncertain function. The CDR3 totals 15 residues. V lost 0 bases and J 6 bases, leaving 15 bases between the germline ends. Here the CDR3 reads CASSQSIPRGGEQYF. In nucleotides, the CDR3 is TGCGCCAGCAGTCAATCGATTCCCAGGGGCGGCGAGCAGTACTTC.

The gene calls are TRBV5-1 and TRBJ2-3; no clear D. V lost 0 bases and J lost 0, with 11 bases in between. Germline V gene data show CDR1 as SGHRS and CDR2 as YFSETQ. The CDR3 contains 16 residues. CDR3 in amino acids: CASSLGGITSTDTQYF. The CDR3 DNA reads as TGCGCCAGCAGCTTGGGCGGCATAACTAGCACAGATACGCAGTATTTT.

This clone was counted between two and nine times. This chain joins TRBV2 and TRBJ2-2, with a tentative D call TRBD1 (5 bases). Germline V gene data show CDR1 as SNHLY and CDR2 as FYNNEI. The CDR3 is made up of 11 amino acids. V lost 3 bases and J 9 bases, leaving 5 bases between the germline ends. The CDR3 loop reads CASSEDRELFF. CDR3 nucleotide sequence: TGTGCCAGCAGTGAGGACAGGGAGCTGTTTTTT.

This clone is a singleton in its sample. The chain links TRBV2 to TRBJ1-2, with D possibly matching TRBD1 (6 bases). V was pared by 8 bases and J by 6 bases, with 22 bases between. The V gene's germline CDR1 is SNHLY and CDR2 FYNNEI. The CDR3 has 15 amino acids. CDR3 sequence: CASPTPQTGLNGYTF. Here the CDR3 DNA reads TGTGCCAGCCCAACCCCCCAAACAGGGTTGAATGGCTACACCTTC.

The J gene is TRBJ2-7, the V gene TRBV4-3; D gene unclear. The CDR3 is 13 residues long. The germline CDR1 and CDR2 sequences are LGHNA and YSLEER. V gave up 0 bases and J gave up 3 bases, with 6 bases separating them. CDR3 nucleotides: TGCGCCAGCAGCCAAGACGCAGACTACGAGCAGTACTTC. Amino acids: CASSQDADYEQYF.

This chain links TRBV12-3 or TRBV12-4 with TRBJ2-2; TRBD2 is a possible D gene (6 bases). The CDR3 extends over 13 amino acids. V was pared by 8 bases and J by 5 bases, with 12 bases between. This chain's CDR3 is CASDNRGTGELFF. The DNA of the CDR3 is TGTGCCAGCGATAACCGGGGGACCGGGGAGCTGTTTTTT.

CDR3 amino acids: CASSFANPGGYTF. The CDR3 DNA reads as TGTGCCAGCAGCTTCGCCAACCCCGGTGGCTACACCTTC. V usage is TRBV5-4 and J usage is TRBJ1-2; D uncertain. CDR3 length equals 13 residues. Germline V lookup: CDR1 SGHNT, CDR2 YYREEE (reference sequence). The V gene lost 2 bases and the J gene lost 7 bases, with 12 bases spanning the gap.

This chain uses TRBV28 with TRBJ2-7, with a tentative D call TRBD1 (5 bases). The germline CDR1 and CDR2 sequences are MDHEN and SYDVKM. The CDR3 spans 14 residues. With 2 bases removed from V and 3 bases from J, the gap between germline ends came to 11 bases. CDR3 coding DNA: TGTGCCAGCAGTTTAAGCCAGGGATACTACGAGCAGTACTTC. As protein: CASSLSQGYYEQYF.

The V and J genes are TRBV13 and TRBJ2-7; TRBD1 agrees at 8 bases. CDR1 is PRHDT, CDR2 FYEKMQ, per germline (reference sequence). V dropped 2 bases and J dropped 7; count of bases not matched to a gene: 4. CDR3 size: 13 residues. CDR3 in amino acids: CASSLLTGVEQYF. Here the CDR3 DNA reads TGTGCCAGCAGCTTATTGACAGGGGTGGAGCAGTACTTC.

Only one count was recorded for this clone. The rearrangement joins TRBV4-1 to TRBJ1-2; 10 bases match TRBD1. The V segment lost 4 bases and the J segment 2 bases; nucleotides outside the gene matches: 4. The CDR3 covers 15 residues. Germline lookup yields CDR1 MGHRA and CDR2 YSYEKL. The CDR3 is CASSRGQGGNYGYTF. The DNA of the CDR3 is TGCGCCAGCAGCCGAGGACAGGGGGGCAACTATGGCTACACCTTC.

The rearrangement links TRBV19 to TRBJ2-7; D is undetermined. With 6 bases removed from V and 3 bases from J, the gap between germline ends came to 18 bases. The CDR3 consists of 15 residues. The germline V gene has CDR1 LNHDA and CDR2 SQIVND (reference sequence). The CDR3 nucleotides are TGTGCCAGTAGGATTGTGGCGGCCGGCGTCTACGAGCAGTACTTC. The encoded protein is CASRIVAAGVYEQYF.

The chain combines TRBV10-3 with TRBJ2-3; 7 bases are a match to TRBD1. This CDR3 has 13 residues. Germline CDR1 ENHRY, CDR2 SYGVKD. V shed 10 bases and J 0 bases; nucleotides not matched to a gene: 4. The CDR3 nucleotides are TGTGCCACGACAGGGCGCAGCACAGATACGCAGTATTTT. Its protein product is CATTGRSTDTQYF.

This sequence joins TRBV5-6 and TRBJ2-7, with 9 bases matching TRBD1. This CDR3 contains 15 residues. CDR1 SGHDT and CDR2 YYEEEE come from the germline V gene. With V trimmed by 4 bases and J by 0 bases, 5 bases remained unmatched. The CDR3 sequence is CASSPTQGASYEQYF. CDR3 nucleotides: TGTGCCAGCAGCCCCACACAGGGGGCCTCCTACGAGCAGTACTTC.

The V gene is TRBV29-1, the J gene TRBJ2-1; 12 bases agree with TRBD2. CDR1 SQVTM and CDR2 ANQGSEA come from the germline V gene. There are 16 residues in the CDR3. V lost 5 bases and J lost 0; bases outside the gene matches: 5. As DNA, the CDR3 is TGCAGCGTTTACGGACTAGCGGGGAGCTCCTACAATGAGCAGTTCTTC. It codes for CSVYGLAGSSYNEQFF.

The CDR3 coding sequence is TGTGCCAGTAGTAGACCGGGGGGGGCCGAAGATACGCAGTATTTT. This gives the protein CASSRPGGAEDTQYF. This chain uses TRBV19 with TRBJ2-3, with TRBD2 matching over 8 bases. The junction had 8 bases not matched to a gene; V was cut back by 4 bases and J by 5 bases. The CDR3 runs to 15 residues. The germline V gene encodes CDR1 LNHDA and CDR2 SQIVND (reference sequence). Variable domain in full (rest from reference TRBV19 and TRBJ2-3): DGGITQSPKYLFRKEGQNVTLSCEQNLNHDAMYWYRQDPGQGLRLIYYSQIVNDFQKGDIAEGYSVSREKKESFPLTVTSAQKNPTAFYLCASSRPGGAEDTQYFGPGTRLTVL.

V is TRBV27 and J is TRBJ2-7; TRBD1 matches 7 bases. With 2 bases clipped from V and 4 bases from J, the junction kept 2 bases outside the gene matches. The germline V gene has CDR1 MNHEY and CDR2 SMNVEV (reference sequence). The CDR3 sequence is 13 residues long. The CDR3, as DNA: TGTGCCAGCAGTTTAACACAGGGGTACGAGCAGTACTTC. Amino acids: CASSLTQGYEQYF.

This chain links TRBV11-3 with TRBJ2-1; a weak D match, TRBD1 (6 bases). Germline V gives CDR1 SGHNT, CDR2 YENEEA. Deletions cut 2 bases from V and 1 base from J, with 9 bases between. This CDR3 is built from 15 residues. The CDR3, as DNA: TGTGCCAGCAGCTTAAGGGACACTTCCTACAATGAGCAGTTCTTC. Residues: CASSLRDTSYNEQFF.

This sequence joins TRBV3-1 (or the pseudogene TRBV3-2) and TRBJ1-2; no definite D call. Trimming took 6 bases from V and 2 from J, leaving 13 bases between them. The CDR3 is 14 residues long. Germline lookup yields CDR1 LGHDT and CDR2 YNNKEL (reference sequence). CDR3 amino acids: CASSNGRLNYGYTF. CDR3 nucleotide sequence: TGTGCCAGCAGTAATGGCAGGTTAAACTATGGCTACACCTTC.

The J gene is TRBJ1-5, the V gene TRBV7-2; 7 positions match TRBD1. This CDR3 has 15 residues. From germline, CDR1 is SGHTA and CDR2 FQGNSA. Germline trimming cut 2 bases from V and 3 bases from J; bases unmatched to any gene: 4. The CDR3 loop reads CASSLSRGYNQPQHF. CDR3 coding DNA: TGTGCCAGCAGCTTAAGCAGGGGGTACAATCAGCCCCAGCATTTT. Using reference TRBV7-2 and TRBJ1-5 for the parts outside the CDR3, the full variable domain is GAGVSQSPSNKVTEKGKDVELRCDPISGHTALYWYRQSLGQGLEFLIYFQGNSAPDKSGLPSDRFSAERTGGSVSTLTIQRTQQEDSAVYLCASSLSRGYNQPQHFGDGTRLSIL.

This clone came up a few times. The V call is TRBV4-2, the J call TRBJ2-7; TRBD2 aligns across 8 bases. V was pared by 3 bases and J by 3 bases, with 4 bases of the junction left unmatched. CDR3 length equals 14 residues. The germline V gene has CDR1 LGHNA and CDR2 YNFKEQ. The CDR3 coding sequence is TGTGCCAGCAGCCAGACGGGGGGGAACTACGAGCAGTACTTC. It encodes CASSQTGGNYEQYF.

V gene TRBV5-1 combines with J gene TRBJ1-6; D unclear. There are 14 residues in the CDR3. Germline V lookup: CDR1 SGHRS, CDR2 YFSETQ. V lost 7 bases to trimming and J lost 7 bases, with 15 bases between them. The CDR3 nucleotides read TGCGCCAGCGCCCGGGGAGGGAAAAATTCACCCCTCCACTTT. Translating gives CASARGGKNSPLHF.